The source of this TCR beta chain is a study of T-cell reconstitution after alpha-beta-depleted transplantation in children. Preparation of the TCRbeta library used unique molecular identifiers. TCRdb re-analysed the PCR reads in MiXCR, keeping a single row per CDR3 protein. The table lists some 280,000 distinct CDR3 sequences, around 9.6% of them singletons, with 10% in the top ten. The CDR3 extends over 14 amino acids. Germline CDR1 and CDR2: MNHNS and SASEGT. V was shortened by 7 bases and J by 2 bases, with 12 bases between the two germline ends. Sample: PBMCs from the stem cell graft donor, taken from the stem cell graft. The TCR sequence derives from a human donor who donated a stem cell graft to a child with SCID. The chain employs TRBV6-1 and TRBJ1-3; no definite D call. This chain's CDR3 is CASKGPDTGNTIYF. The CDR3 nucleotides are TGTGCCAGCAAAGGACCCGACACTGGAAACACCATATATTTT.